One and the same sample provided the 8 T cell receptor beta chains below, sequenced in a study of blood T cell repertoires in COVID-19. The protocol was immunoSEQ multiplex PCR, while the TCRdb copy is restricted to in-frame clones and leaves out a portion. The sample records about 220,000 clones, roughly 84% being singletons. Specimen: peripheral blood. These receptor sequences come from a man aged 50 to 59 who had recovered from COVID-19.

The chain employs TRBV7-9 and TRBJ2-1, with unresolved D. Looked up from germline, CDR1 is SEHNR and CDR2 is FQNEAQ (reference sequence). V gave up 2 bases and J gave up 13 bases, with 9 bases separating them. The CDR3 covers 11 residues. The CDR3 region is CASSLNGYQFF. Here the CDR3 DNA reads TGTGCCAGCAGCTTAAACGGTTACCAGTTCTTC.

The J gene is TRBJ2-1, the V gene TRBV28, with TRBD2 identical over 9 bases. This CDR3 region has 12 residues. The germline V gene has CDR1 MDHEN and CDR2 SYDVKM. V was pared by 2 bases and J by 15 bases, with 5 bases of the junction left unmatched. CDR3 in amino acids: CASSLVAGVRFF. The CDR3 DNA is TGTGCCAGCAGTTTAGTAGCGGGAGTTCGGTTCTTC.

The V gene is TRBV27, the J gene TRBJ2-7; 7 bases map to TRBD1. The ends lost 3 bases at V and 2 bases at J; junction bases unmatched: 7. Germline V gene data show CDR1 as MNHEY and CDR2 as SMNVEV (reference sequence). This CDR3 comprises 15 residues. The CDR3 spells CASSFLGQIPYEQYF. CDR3 DNA sequence: TGTGCCAGCAGTTTCCTGGGACAGATACCCTACGAGCAGTACTTC.

This chain connects TRBV5-8 to TRBJ1-6; 12 bases are a match to TRBD1. CDR1 is SGHTS, CDR2 YDEGEE, per germline. The ends lost 4 bases at V and 9 bases at J; junction bases unmatched: 5. This CDR3 has 15 amino acids. The CDR3 sequence: CASSAGDRGRSPLHF. CDR3 nucleotide sequence: TGTGCCAGCAGCGCGGGGGACAGGGGGCGTTCACCCCTCCACTTT.

The chain uses TRBV28 and TRBJ1-1; 7 nucleotides agree with TRBD1. From germline, CDR1 is MDHEN and CDR2 SYDVKM. The CDR3 is 16 residues long. V trimming: 5 bases; J trimming: 1 base; junction bases outside the gene matches: 10. The CDR3 bases are TGTGCCAGCAGTACCGGGACAGCAACCAAGAACACTGAAGCTTTCTTT. This translates into CASSTGTATKNTEAFF.

The chain uses TRBV14 and TRBJ2-5, with 8 positions matching TRBD1. This CDR3 has 14 residues. Germline CDR1 and CDR2: SGHDN and FVKESK. Germline trimming cut 4 bases from V and 3 bases from J; bases unmatched to any gene: 4. The CDR3 region has the DNA TGTGCCAGCAGCCGGACAGGGTTAAAAGAGACCCAGTACTTC. It translates to CASSRTGLKETQYF.

J is TRBJ2-7 and V is TRBV5-1; 13 nucleotides match TRBD2. The ends lost 0 bases at V and 6 bases at J; junction bases unmatched: 3. CDR1 is SGHRS and CDR2 is YFSETQ in the germline V gene. CDR3 length equals 15 residues. CDR3 sequence reads: CASSLEGLAGIEQYF. CDR3 DNA: TGCGCCAGCAGCTTGGAGGGACTAGCGGGAATCGAGCAGTACTTC.

CDR3 bases: TGTGCCAGCAGCCGACTTAGCGGTAACCAAGAGACCCAGTACTTC. It codes for CASSRLSGNQETQYF. The chain links TRBV7-6 to TRBJ2-5, with a tentative D call TRBD2 (6 bases). From germline, CDR1 is SGHVS and CDR2 FNYEAQ. The V end lost 5 bases, the J end lost 0 bases, and 13 bases lay between the germline ends. This CDR3 contains 15 residues. The variable domain in full, with the rest retrieved from reference TRBV7-6 and TRBJ2-5, is GAGVSQSPRYKVTKRGQDVALRCDPISGHVSLYWYRQALGQGPEFLTYFNYEAQQDKSGLPNDRFSAERPEGSISTLTIQRTEQRDSAMYRCASSRLSGNQETQYFGPGTRLLVL.